This record looks at one TCR beta chain sequence and its context. Its target is not known. CDR1 is LNHDA, CDR2 SQIVND, per germline (reference sequence). Deletions cut 6 bases from V and 5 bases from J, with 16 bases between. There are 15 residues in the CDR3. The data are from a study of cytomegalovirus exposure and HLA in healthy donors. It was with 60 Vbeta and 13 Jbeta primers that the PCR ran. Methods used by the authors: An analysis that came later counted 80 million or so unique TCR beta chains, around 10 million shared. The repertoire was sequenced with immunoSEQ multiplex PCR; TCRdb's copy has only in-frame clones and lacks some. D and trimming were read from the DNA, whereas the V and J calls and clone size are those reported in that table. The sample contains under 300,000 clones, 70% to 90% of which appear only once. Notes on the study in general: Trimming of TCR beta V- and J-genes showed a link, identified in a later analysis, to a missense DCLRE1C variant. Analysis was performed later, and it showed HLA-associated TCR beta chains to be more clonally expanded than equally common others. Despite most TCR sequences being rare, some public TCRs occurred in many donors.

The chain combines TRBV19 with TRBJ2-2; D might be TRBD2 (6 bases). The source material was PBMCs. This clonotype was sampled from a man aged 40-49 years in good health and CMV-seropositive. The DNA for the CDR3 is TGTGCCAGTAGCACCGGGGCGGCGGGGACCGGGGAGCTGTTTTTT. This gives the protein CASSTGAAGTGELFF.